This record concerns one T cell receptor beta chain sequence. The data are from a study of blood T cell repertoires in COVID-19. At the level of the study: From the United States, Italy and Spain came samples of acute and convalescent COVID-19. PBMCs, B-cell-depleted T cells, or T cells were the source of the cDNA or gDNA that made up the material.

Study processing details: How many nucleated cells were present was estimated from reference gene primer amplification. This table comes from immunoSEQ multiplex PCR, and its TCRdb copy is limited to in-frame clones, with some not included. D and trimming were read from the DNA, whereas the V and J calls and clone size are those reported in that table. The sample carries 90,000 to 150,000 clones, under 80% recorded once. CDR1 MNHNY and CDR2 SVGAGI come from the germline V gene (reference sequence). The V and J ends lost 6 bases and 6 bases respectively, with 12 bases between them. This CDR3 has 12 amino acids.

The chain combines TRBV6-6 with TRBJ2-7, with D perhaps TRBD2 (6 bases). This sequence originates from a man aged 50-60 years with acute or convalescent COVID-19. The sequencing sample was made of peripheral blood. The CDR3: CASRPTSREQYF. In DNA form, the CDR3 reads TGTGCCAGCAGGCCCACTAGCCGCGAGCAGTACTTC.